Sequencing of this T cell receptor beta chain was carried out in a study of cytomegalovirus exposure and HLA in healthy donors. Overall study context: There were about 86 million unique TCRs (from HLA-typed donors) in an early data release. Whole-study results and caveats: It was taken for granted in presence/absence analyses that sequencing depth across donors was roughly uniform.

As to this clone: Its specificity is not known.

This CDR3 is 17 amino acids long. The PCR used 60 Vbeta and 13 Jbeta primers. Repertoires were generated with immunoSEQ multiplex PCR, while TCRdb's copy carries only in-frame clones and drops some. The profile shows 150,000 to 200,000 clones, roughly four fifths of them singletons. The TCR sequence derives from a male donor in good health and CMV-seropositive. The genes are TRBV21-1 and TRBJ1-5; the table names TRBD1, a call not compared with the DNA. TRBV21-1 is termed a pseudogene. The sample comprised PBMCs. Here the CDR3 reads CASSSSPGQGTYQPQHF. CDR3 bases: TGTGCCAGCAGTAGTAGCCCGGGACAGGGGACCTATCAGCCCCAGCATTTT.